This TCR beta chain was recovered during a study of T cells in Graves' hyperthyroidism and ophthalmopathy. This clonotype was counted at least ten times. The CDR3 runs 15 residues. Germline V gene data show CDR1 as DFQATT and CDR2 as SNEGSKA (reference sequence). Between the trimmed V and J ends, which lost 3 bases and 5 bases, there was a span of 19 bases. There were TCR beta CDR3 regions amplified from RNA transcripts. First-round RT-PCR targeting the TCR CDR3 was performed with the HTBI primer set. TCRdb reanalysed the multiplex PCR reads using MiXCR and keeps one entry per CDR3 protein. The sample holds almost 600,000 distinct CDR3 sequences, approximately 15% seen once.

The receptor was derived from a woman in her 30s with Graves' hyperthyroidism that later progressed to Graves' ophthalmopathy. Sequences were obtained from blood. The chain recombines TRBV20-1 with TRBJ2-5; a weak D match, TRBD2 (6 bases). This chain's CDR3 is CSASRLWEVRETQYF. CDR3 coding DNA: TGCAGTGCTAGCCGCCTTTGGGAGGTCCGGGAGACCCAGTACTTC.